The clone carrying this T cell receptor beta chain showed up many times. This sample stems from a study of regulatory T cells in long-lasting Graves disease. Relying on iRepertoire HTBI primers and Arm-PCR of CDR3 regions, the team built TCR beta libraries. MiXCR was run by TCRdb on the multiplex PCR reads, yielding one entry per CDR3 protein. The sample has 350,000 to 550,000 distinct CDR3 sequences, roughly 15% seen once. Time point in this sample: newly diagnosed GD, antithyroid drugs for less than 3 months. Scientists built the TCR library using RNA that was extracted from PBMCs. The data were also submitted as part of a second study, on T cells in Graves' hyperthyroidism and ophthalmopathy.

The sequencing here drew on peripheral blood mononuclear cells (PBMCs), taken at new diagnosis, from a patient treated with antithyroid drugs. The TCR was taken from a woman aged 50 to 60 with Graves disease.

CDR3 amino acids: CASSQVPSGLAGGNEQFF. CDR3 nucleotide sequence: TGTGCCAGCAGCCAAGTACCAAGTGGGCTAGCGGGGGGTAATGAGCAGTTCTTC. The chain carries TRBV3-1 and TRBJ2-1; 11 bases match TRBD2. V was pared by 1 base and J by 7 bases, with 12 bases of the junction left unmatched. This CDR3 region has 18 residues. The germline V gene encodes CDR1 LGHDT and CDR2 YNNKEL (reference sequence).